The present entry profiles one T cell receptor (beta chain) with its context. Its antigen is unknown. The junction departs from the called germline gene at one end, perhaps through a read error. The sample contains more than one DNA sequence encoding this CDR3. The CDR3, cysteine through phenylalanine, is 12 amino acids long. Of the read, only the CDR3 DNA is kept; its 36 bases are in frame from base 1. For CDR1 and CDR2, the germline V gene lists MDHEN and SYDVKM. Libraries were made using the immunoSEQ multiplex PCR assay. For the multiplex PCR, a mixture combining 60 forward primers for TCR Vbeta segments and 13 reverse primers for TCR Jbeta segments was used. The CDR3 region of rearranged TCR beta genes was amplified from genomic DNA by a multiplex PCR assay. On the Illumina HiSeq System, the amplified TCR beta libraries were sequenced as 87-base-pair reads. The original pipeline was this. In a later analysis, approximately 74 million unique TCR beta chains were counted across the roughly 700 repertoires, and approximately 11 million of these chains were shared by at least two donors. A nearest-neighbor algorithm error-corrected the raw reads and collapsed the reads into unique sequences, merging closely related sequences to remove PCR and sequencing errors. To assign V, D and J gene segments, CDR3 sequences were aligned to IMGT reference sequences. For a sequence to be retained, a match of at least six nucleotides was required to both a V gene segment and a J gene segment. Rearrangements were classified as productive when the CDR3 lacked stop codons and remained in frame with V and J, and all other rearrangements were classified as non-productive. Following IMGT convention, CDR3 was defined as the stretch from the second conserved V-encoded cysteine up to the conserved J-encoded phenylalanine. Sequences without an unambiguous match to a single V gene segment were excluded from the earlier analysis of 587 of the donors. In an earlier analysis of about 590 of the donors, a V segment was called functional when productive rearrangements were above 56.7%, and segregating when the standard deviation between donors exceeded 5%. To diagnose cytomegalovirus status from the catalog of TCR beta chain sequences, a statistical classification framework was built. V and J gene assignment, in a later analysis, came from comparing TCR nucleotide sequences with IMGT/GENE-DB human TR gene sequences. Using the TCRdist pipeline, a later analysis assigned CDR3 sequences along with most-parsimonious VDJ recombination scenarios. In a later analysis, each TCR beta chain was defined by its CDR3 amino acid sequence together with its V-gene family, and reads without a unique V-gene family were excluded. To address suspected cross-contamination and a sequencing artifact, a later analysis removed around 590 highly shared, low-generation-probability nucleotide sequences. In a later analysis, a clonal expansion index for each public chain was calculated from normalized within-repertoire ranks of inferred template counts. In a later analysis, generation probabilities were computed with a VDJ recombination model fitted to out-of-frame rearrangements, and the resulting probabilities were checked against IGoR. In a later analysis, TCR-TCR, TCR-HLA and TCR-CMV co-occurrence was scored with hypergeometric tests, and a repertoire-size bias correction was applied to TCR pairs. In a later analysis, false discovery rates were estimated by permuting HLA or CMV assignments 20 times. In a later analysis, co-occurring TCRs were grouped using DBSCAN, and TCRdist sequence similarity was added for clustering within HLA-allele-positive subsets. Co-occurrence clustering excluded repertoires with fewer than 30,000 or more than 120,000 public chains, plus five with anomalous nucleotide sharing. TCRdb obtained this table from immuneACCESS and retained in-frame rearrangements with V and J assigned. These tables miss some clones; where compared with another copy, unresolved V genes account for less than half of the shortfall, and the remainder is unexplained. D and trimming come from the DNA, and the V and J calls and clone size come from that table. The sample profile shows 200,000 to 300,000 clones; about 80% of them were found once. The ten largest clonotypes hold roughly 7.4% of the sample.

The cohort was made up of approximately 670 healthy bone marrow donors. All cohort members were sampled while nominally healthy, although unrecorded immune exposures were likely present. The donor tested CMV seropositive and was one of the 289 seropositive cohort members. Every donor gave a peripheral blood sample, and the peripheral blood mononuclear cells from that sample were used for TCR beta sequencing. Genomic DNA extraction from the blood cell samples was performed with the Qiagen DNeasy Blood Extraction Kit. The data were obtained in a study of cytomegalovirus exposure and HLA in healthy donors (dated by TCRdb to about 2017). Regarding the complete study: In an earlier analysis of 450 to 750 of the donors, around 300 Gb of sequence data and 90 million to 130 million unique TCR beta sequences from 180 million or so T cells were reported. Besides the first cohort of more than 650 subjects, a separate validation cohort made up of 120 different subjects was used. Rather than drawing on any new phenotypic data, the later analysis identified candidate immune exposures from TCR beta sequences and the way those sequences occurred across donors. An early release that covered fewer than 750 HLA-typed donors contained approximately 300 gigabases of sequencing data and 80 million or so unique TCR sequences. The number of donors typed differed by locus, with 629-630 for A, B, C, DRB1 and DQB1, more than 500 for DQA1, about 610 for DPA1, and approximately 470 for DPB1. An earlier analysis of a few hundred of the donors applied high-throughput TCR beta sequencing to assess whether each TCR beta V gene segment acted as functional or pseudogenic. The T cell repertoires of 666 subjects were profiled by immunosequencing and related to cytomegalovirus serostatus. On average, 235,054 unique TCR beta nucleotide sequences were sequenced per donor among some 420 genotyped donors of the cohort, with around 19% of those sequences being non-productive. Class I and class II HLA loci were covered by the typing at four-digit resolution. To predict cytomegalovirus infection status, the study combined high-throughput TCR immunosequencing, statistical association of individual TCRs with disease status, and machine learning. Four or five DR-DQ haplotypes were treated as single units for association and clustering because of strong linkage in the cohort. In a later analysis, previously published TCR beta repertoires from more than 500 donors were re-analyzed and high-resolution HLA genotyping was added so that TCR occurrence patterns could be studied. Donor age, sex, ethnicity and CMV serostatus were compiled together with the repertoire data. Every discovery cohort repertoire had been produced on one sequencing platform. The study aimed to test whether signatures of past pathogen exposure could be identified by cataloging public T cell receptors. Among the roughly 400 genotyped donors, around 79% belonged to the genetic ancestry cluster associated with self-reported Caucasian donors. Genome-wide SNP genotypes for about 55% of the roughly 670 donors were used in a later genetic analysis, which treated that subset as a discovery cohort.

Points the paper makes about the study in general: The cohort was sequenced for TCR beta chains only, and without alpha or paired-chain data the features that could be detected were limited. A group of highly shared sequence variants was considered likely to be a technical artifact of the sequencing pipeline. A later analysis found that most CMV-associated TCR beta chains appeared HLA-restricted, with HLA associations seemingly driven largely by CMV exposure. In an earlier analysis of roughly 500 of the donors, most TCR beta V segments appeared in productive rearrangements about 90% or about 30% of the time, broadly matching IMGT annotations. A further reported finding was that TCR beta sequences accurately predicted the HLA-A and HLA-B alleles for most subjects in the first cohort. A later analysis associated 16,951 TCR beta sequences with specific HLA alleles at a false discovery rate of 0.05. According to a later analysis, parvovirus B19, influenza, CMV and Epstein-Barr virus appeared linked to several top co-occurrence clusters. CMV serostatus was the only immune exposure information available for the cohort. A later genetic analysis reported fewer N-insertions in productive TCRs among donors in an Asian-associated ancestry cluster than the approximately 670-donor mean. When HLA alleles, especially DR and DQ, strongly co-occurred, TCR associations were difficult to assign to individual alleles. Three of the identified cytomegalovirus-associated TCR beta chains were confirmed in vitro to be specific for cytomegalovirus antigens. A later analysis found that HLA-associated TCR beta chains were more clonally expanded and had lower generation probabilities than equally common non-associated chains. Because HLA typing was unavailable for some donors at each locus, only the typed subset was used in association tests. Because the 87-base-pair reads could not distinguish some IMGT-functional V segments, including TRBV6-2 and TRBV6-3, those segments were excluded. Sequencing depth was assumed to be roughly uniform across donors in the presence/absence analyses, though that assumption may not hold. The authors suggested that the approach could potentially be generalized to other disease states and immunological phenotypes. Because counts were too low, about 18 rarely observed V segments, including chromosome 9 orphons, were left out of the earlier analysis of approximately 580 of the donors. In a later genetic analysis, a missense DCLRE1C variant was associated with V-gene and J-gene trimming of TCR beta chains, and the association was replicated in an independent cohort. Most TCR sequences were seen in very few donors, while some public TCRs were found in many individuals. The study gave a list of roughly 150 TCR beta chains associated with cytomegalovirus. Correlated functional status among segregating V segments might be attributable to linkage disequilibrium, but an unknown experimental factor could not be ruled out. According to a later analysis, TCR association rates differed among HLA loci, with DRB1 alleles showing the most associated TCRs and HLA-C alleles showing the fewest. The classifier was reported to diagnose cytomegalovirus status with high specificity and sensitivity in both the original and validation cohorts.

This chain is built from TRBV28 and TRBJ1-5; the D gene remains uncertain. The TCR was taken from a woman in her sixties in good health and CMV-seropositive. Sequencing was carried out using PBMCs. The CDR3 is CASTTGNQPQHF. The nucleotides are TGCGCCAGCACCACCGGGAATCAGCCCCAGCATTTT.